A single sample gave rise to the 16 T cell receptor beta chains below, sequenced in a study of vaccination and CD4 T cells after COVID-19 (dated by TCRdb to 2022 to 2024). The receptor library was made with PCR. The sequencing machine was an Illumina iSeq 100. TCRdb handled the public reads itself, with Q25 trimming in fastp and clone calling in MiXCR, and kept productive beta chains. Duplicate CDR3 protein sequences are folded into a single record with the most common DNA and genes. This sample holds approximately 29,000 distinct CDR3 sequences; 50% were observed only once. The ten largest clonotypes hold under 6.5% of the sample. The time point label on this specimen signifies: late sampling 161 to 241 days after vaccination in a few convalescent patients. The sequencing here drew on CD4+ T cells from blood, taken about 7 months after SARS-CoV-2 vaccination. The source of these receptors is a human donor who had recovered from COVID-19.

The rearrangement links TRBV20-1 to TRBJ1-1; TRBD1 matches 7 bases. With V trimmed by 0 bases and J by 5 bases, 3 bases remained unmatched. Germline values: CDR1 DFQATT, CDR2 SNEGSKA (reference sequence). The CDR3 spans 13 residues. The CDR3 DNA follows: TGCAGTGCTAGAGACCCAGGGGGAACTGAAGCTTTCTTT. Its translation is CSARDPGGTEAFF.

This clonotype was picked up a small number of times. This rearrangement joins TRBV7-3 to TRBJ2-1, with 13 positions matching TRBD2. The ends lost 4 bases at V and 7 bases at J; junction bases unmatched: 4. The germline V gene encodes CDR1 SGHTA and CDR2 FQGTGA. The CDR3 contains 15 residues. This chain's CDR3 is CASSSGLAGVNEQFF. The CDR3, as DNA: TGTGCCAGCAGCTCAGGACTAGCGGGAGTTAATGAGCAGTTCTTC.

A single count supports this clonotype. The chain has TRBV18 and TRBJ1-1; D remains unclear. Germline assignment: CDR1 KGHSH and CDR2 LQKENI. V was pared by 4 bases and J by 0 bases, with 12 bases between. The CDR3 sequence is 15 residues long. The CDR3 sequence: CASSRWGPMNTEAFF. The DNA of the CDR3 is TGTGCCAGCTCACGGTGGGGTCCTATGAACACTGAAGCTTTCTTT.

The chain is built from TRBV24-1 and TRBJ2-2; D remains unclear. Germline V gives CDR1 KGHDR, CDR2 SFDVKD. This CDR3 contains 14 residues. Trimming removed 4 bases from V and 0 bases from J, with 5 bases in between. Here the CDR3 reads CATSERTNTGELFF. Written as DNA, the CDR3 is TGTGCCACCAGTGAGAGGACGAACACCGGGGAGCTGTTTTTT.

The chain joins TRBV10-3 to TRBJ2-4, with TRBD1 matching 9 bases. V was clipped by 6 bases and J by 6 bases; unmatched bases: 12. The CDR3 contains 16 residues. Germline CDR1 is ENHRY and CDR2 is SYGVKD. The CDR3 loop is CAISEGIQGAGNIQYF. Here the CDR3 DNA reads TGTGCCATCAGCGAAGGAATACAGGGGGCTGGAAACATTCAGTACTTC.

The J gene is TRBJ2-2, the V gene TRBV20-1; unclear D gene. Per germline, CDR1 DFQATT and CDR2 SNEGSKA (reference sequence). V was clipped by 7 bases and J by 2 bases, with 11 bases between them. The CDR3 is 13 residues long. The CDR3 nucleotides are TGCAGTGTAAGGACGGAAAACACCGGGGAGCTGTTTTTT. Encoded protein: CSVRTENTGELFF.

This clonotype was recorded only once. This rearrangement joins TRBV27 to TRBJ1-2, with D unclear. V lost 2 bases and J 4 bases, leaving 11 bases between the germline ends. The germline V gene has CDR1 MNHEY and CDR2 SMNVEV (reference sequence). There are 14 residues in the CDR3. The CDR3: CASSLVGVGYGYTF. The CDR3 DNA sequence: TGTGCCAGCAGTTTAGTTGGGGTCGGCTATGGCTACACCTTC.

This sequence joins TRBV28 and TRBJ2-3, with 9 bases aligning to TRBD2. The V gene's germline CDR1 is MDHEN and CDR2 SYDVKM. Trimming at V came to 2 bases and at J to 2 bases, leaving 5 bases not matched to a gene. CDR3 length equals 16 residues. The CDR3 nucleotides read TGTGCCAGCAGTTTACAGAGCGGGAGGTTCACAGATACGCAGTATTTT. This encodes CASSLQSGRFTDTQYF.

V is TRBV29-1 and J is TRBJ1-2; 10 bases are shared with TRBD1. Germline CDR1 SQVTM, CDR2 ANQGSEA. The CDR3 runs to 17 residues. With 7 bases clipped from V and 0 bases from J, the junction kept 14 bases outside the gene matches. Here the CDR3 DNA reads TGCAGCGCCACACCAACCGGGACAGGGGTAGCTAACTATGGCTACACCTTC. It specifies CSATPTGTGVANYGYTF. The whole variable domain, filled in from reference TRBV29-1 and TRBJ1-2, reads SAVISQKPSRDICQRGTSLTIQCQVDSQVTMMFWYRQQPGQSLTLIATANQGSEATYESGFVIDKFPISRPNLTFSTLTVSNMSPEDSSIYLCSATPTGTGVANYGYTFGSGTRLTVV.

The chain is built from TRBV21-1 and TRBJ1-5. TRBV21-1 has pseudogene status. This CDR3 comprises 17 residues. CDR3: CASSTHKRAVRNQPQHF. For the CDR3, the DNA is TGTGCCAGCAGCACACACAAGAGGGCAGTTCGGAATCAGCCCCAGCATTTT.

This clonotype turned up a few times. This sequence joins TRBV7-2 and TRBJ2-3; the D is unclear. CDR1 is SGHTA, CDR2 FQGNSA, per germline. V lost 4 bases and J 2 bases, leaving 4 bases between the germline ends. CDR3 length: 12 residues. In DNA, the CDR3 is TGTGCCAGCAGCTCCTTCACAGATACGCAGTATTTT. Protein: CASSSFTDTQYF.

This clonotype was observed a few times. The CDR3 nucleotides are TGTGCCAGCAGTGAGAGTCTTAATGGGGGGCACGAGCAGTACTTC. Protein product: CASSESLNGGHEQYF. The gene calls are TRBV6-1 and TRBJ2-7, with D perhaps given as TRBD1 or TRBD2 (6 bases each). CDR1 MNHNS and CDR2 SASEGT come from the germline V gene. Trimming stripped 3 bases from V and 5 bases from J, with 17 bases between. The CDR3 is 15 amino acids.

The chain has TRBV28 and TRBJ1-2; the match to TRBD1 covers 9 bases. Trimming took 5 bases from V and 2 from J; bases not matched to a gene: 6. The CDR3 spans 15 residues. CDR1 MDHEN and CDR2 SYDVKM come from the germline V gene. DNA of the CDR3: TGTGCCAGCAGTCCACAGGGGGCCTGGAACTATGGCTACACCTTC. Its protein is CASSPQGAWNYGYTF.

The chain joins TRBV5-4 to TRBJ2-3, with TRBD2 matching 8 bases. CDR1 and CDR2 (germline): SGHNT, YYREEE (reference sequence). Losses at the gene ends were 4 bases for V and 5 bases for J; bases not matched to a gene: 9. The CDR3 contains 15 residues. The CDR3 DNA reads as TGTGCCAGCAGCCCTGACGGGAGGGCTGTAGATACGCAGTATTTT. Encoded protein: CASSPDGRAVDTQYF.

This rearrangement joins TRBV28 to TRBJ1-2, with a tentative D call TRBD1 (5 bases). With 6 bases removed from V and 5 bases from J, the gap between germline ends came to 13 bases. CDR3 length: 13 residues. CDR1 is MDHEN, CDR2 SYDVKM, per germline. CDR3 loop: CASRPSGTYGYTF. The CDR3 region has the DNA TGTGCCAGCAGGCCCTCCGGGACTTATGGCTACACCTTC.

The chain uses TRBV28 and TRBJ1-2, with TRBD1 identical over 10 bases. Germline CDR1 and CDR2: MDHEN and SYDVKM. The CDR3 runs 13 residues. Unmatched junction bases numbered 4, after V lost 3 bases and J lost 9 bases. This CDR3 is CASSLRTGGSYTF. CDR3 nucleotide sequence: TGTGCCAGCAGTTTGCGGACAGGGGGAAGCTACACCTTC.